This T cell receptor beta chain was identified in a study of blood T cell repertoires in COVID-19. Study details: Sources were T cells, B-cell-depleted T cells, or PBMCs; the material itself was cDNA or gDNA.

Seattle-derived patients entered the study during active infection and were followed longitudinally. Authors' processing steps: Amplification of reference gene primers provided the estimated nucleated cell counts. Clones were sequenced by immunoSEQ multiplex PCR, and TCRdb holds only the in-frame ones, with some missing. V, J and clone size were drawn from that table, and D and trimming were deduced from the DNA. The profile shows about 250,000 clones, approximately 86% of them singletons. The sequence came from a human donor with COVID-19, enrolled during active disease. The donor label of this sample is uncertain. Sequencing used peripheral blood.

The CDR3 nucleotides are TGTGCCAGCAGTCCACTGGGGACTAGCGGGAGTATGTCCGCGGACGAGCAGTACTTC. This translates into CASSPLGTSGSMSADEQYF. This chain uses TRBV28 with TRBJ2-7, with TRBD2 identical over 14 bases. Trimming took 5 bases from V and 5 from J; bases not matched to a gene: 17. The CDR3 has 19 residues. CDR1 is MDHEN and CDR2 is SYDVKM in the germline V gene. The full variable domain, completed using reference TRBV28 and TRBJ2-7, is DVKVTQSSRYLVKRTGEKVFLECVQDMDHENMFWYRQDPGLGLRLIYFSYDVKMKEKGDIPEGYSVSREKKERFSLILESASTNQTSMYLCASSPLGTSGSMSADEQYFGPGTRLTVT.